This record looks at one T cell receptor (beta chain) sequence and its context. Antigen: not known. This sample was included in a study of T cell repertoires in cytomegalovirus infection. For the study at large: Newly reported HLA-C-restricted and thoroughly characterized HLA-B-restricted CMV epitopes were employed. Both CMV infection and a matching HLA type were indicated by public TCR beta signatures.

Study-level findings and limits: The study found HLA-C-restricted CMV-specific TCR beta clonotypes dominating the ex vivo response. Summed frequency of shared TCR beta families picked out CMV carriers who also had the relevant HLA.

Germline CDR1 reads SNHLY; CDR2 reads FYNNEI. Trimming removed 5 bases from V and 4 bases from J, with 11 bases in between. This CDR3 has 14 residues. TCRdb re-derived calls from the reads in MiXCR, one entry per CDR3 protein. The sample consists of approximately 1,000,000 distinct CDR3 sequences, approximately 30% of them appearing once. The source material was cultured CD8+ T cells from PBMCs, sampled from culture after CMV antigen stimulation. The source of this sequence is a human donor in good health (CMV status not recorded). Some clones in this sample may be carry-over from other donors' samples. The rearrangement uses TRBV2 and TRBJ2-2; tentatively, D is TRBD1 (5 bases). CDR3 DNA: TGTGCCAGCAGTCAGACAGCTTTCACCGGGGAGCTGTTTTTT. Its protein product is CASSQTAFTGELFF.